This paragraph reports one TCR beta chain. The antigen is not known. These data originate in a study of cytomegalovirus exposure and HLA in healthy donors. As for the study in general: Within an early data release were around 80 million unique TCRs drawn from HLA-typed donors. Overall study findings and caveats: Rare TCR sequences dominated, though some public TCRs recurred in many donors.

The PCR was carried out with 60 Vbeta primers and 13 Jbeta primers. As processed by the authors: An analysis performed later counted about 80 million unique TCR beta chains (roughly 11 million of them shared). TCRdb's table, derived via immunoSEQ multiplex PCR, lists solely in-frame clones and lacks some. V and J calls and clone size are given by that table; D and trimming were obtained from the DNA. The data contain approximately 200,000 clones, 70% to 75% of them singletons. Donors likely had unrecorded immune exposures despite being nominally healthy when sampled. This receptor was taken from a man aged 30 to 39 in good health and CMV-seropositive. The material sequenced was PBMCs.

The CDR3 sequence: CASSFGEAGQVLHF. DNA for the CDR3: TGCGCCAGCAGCTTCGGGGAGGCGGGACAGGTCCTCCACTTT. The chain is built from TRBV5-1 and TRBJ1-6; 8 bases align to TRBD1. Germline CDR1 is SGHRS and CDR2 is YFSETQ. With V trimmed by 2 bases and J by 15 bases, 10 bases remained unmatched. CDR3 length equals 14 residues. Full variable domain (rest looked up from reference TRBV5-1 and TRBJ1-6): KAGVTQTPRYLIKTRGQQVTLSCSPISGHRSVSWYQQTPGQGLQFLFEYFSETQRNKGNFPGRFSGRQFSNSRSEMNVSTLELGDSALYLCASSFGEAGQVLHFGNGTRLTVT.